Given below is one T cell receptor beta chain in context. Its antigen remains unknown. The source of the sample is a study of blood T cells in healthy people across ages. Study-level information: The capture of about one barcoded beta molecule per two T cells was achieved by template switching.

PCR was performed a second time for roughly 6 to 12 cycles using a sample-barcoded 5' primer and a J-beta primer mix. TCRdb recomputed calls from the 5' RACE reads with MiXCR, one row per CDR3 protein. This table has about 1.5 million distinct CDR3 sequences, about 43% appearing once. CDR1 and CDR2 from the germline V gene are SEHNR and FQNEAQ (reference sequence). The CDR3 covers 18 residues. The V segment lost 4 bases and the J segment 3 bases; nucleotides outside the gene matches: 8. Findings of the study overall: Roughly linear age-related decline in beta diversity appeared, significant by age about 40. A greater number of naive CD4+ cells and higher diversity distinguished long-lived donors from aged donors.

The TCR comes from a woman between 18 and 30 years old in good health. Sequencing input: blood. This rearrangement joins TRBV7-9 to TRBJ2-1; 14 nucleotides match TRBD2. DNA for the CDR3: TGTGCCAGCAGCTCCCTCAGACTAGCGGGAGGGGACTACAATGAGCAGTTCTTC. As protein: CASSSLRLAGGDYNEQFF.